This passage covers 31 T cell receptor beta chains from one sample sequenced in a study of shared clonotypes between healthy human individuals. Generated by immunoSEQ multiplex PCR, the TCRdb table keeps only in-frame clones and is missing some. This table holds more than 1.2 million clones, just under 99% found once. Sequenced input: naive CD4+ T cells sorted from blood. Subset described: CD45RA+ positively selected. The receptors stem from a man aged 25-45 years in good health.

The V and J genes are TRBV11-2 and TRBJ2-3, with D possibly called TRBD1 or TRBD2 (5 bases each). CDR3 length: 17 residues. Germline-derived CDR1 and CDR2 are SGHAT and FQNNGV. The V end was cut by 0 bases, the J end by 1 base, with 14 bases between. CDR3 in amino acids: CASSLDLGQGGTDTQYF. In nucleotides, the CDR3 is TGTGCCAGCAGCTTAGATCTGGGTCAGGGAGGCACAGATACGCAGTATTTT.

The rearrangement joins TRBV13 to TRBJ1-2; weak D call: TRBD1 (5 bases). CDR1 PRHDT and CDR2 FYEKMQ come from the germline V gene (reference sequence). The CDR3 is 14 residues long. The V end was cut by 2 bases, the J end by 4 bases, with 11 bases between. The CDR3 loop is CASSLKVRAYGYTF. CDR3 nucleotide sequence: TGTGCCAGCAGCTTAAAAGTCAGGGCCTATGGCTACACCTTC.

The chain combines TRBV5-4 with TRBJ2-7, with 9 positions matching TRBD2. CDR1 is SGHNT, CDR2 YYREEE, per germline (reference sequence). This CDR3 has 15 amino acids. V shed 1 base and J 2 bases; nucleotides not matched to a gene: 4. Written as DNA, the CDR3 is TGTGCCAGCAGCTTGCCTAGCGGGAATACCTACGAGCAGTACTTC. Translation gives CASSLPSGNTYEQYF. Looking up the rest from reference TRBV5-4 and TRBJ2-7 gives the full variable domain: ETGVTQSPTHLIKTRGQQVTLRCSSQSGHNTVSWYQQALGQGPQFIFQYYREEENGRGNFPPRFSGLQFPNYSSELNVNALELDDSALYLCASSLPSGNTYEQYFGPGTRLTVT.

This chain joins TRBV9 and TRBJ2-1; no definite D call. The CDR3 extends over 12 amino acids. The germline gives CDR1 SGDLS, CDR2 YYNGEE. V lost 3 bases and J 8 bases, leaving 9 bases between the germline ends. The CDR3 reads CASSETFDEQFF. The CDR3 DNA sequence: TGTGCCAGCAGCGAGACGTTCGATGAGCAGTTCTTC.

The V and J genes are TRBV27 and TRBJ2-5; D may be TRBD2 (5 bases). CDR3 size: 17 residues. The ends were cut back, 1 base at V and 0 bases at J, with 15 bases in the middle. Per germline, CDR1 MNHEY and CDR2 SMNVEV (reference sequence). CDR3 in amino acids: CASSLLRDSVDQETQYF. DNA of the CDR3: TGTGCCAGCAGTTTATTGAGGGATAGCGTGGACCAAGAGACCCAGTACTTC.

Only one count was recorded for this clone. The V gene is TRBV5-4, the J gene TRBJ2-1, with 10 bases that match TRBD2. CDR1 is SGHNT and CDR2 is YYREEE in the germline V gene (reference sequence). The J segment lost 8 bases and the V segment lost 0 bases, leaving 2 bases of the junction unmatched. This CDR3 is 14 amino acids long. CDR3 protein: CASSLAGTSDEQFF. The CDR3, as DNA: TGTGCCAGCAGCTTGGCCGGGACTAGCGATGAGCAGTTCTTC. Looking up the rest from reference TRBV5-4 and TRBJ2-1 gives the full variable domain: ETGVTQSPTHLIKTRGQQVTLRCSSQSGHNTVSWYQQALGQGPQFIFQYYREEENGRGNFPPRFSGLQFPNYSSELNVNALELDDSALYLCASSLAGTSDEQFFGPGTRLTVL.

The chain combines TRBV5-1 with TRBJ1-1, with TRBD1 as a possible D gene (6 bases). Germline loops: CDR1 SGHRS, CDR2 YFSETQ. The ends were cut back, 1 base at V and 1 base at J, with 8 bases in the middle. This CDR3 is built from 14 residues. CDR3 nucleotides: TGCGCCAGCAGCTTGACCAGGGGGAACACTGAAGCTTTCTTT. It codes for CASSLTRGNTEAFF.

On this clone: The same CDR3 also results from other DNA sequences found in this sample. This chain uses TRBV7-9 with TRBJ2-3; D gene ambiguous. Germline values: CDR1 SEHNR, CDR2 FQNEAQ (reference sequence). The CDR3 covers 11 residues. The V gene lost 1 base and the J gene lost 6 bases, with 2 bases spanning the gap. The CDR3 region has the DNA TGTGCCAGCAGCTTAGAGGATACGCAGTATTTT. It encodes CASSLEDTQYF. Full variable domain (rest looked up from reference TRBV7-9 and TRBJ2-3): DTGVSQNPRHKITKRGQNVTFRCDPISEHNRLYWYRQTLGQGPEFLTYFQNEAQLEKSRLLSDRFSAERPKGSFSTLEIQRTEQGDSAMYLCASSLEDTQYFGPGTRLTVL.

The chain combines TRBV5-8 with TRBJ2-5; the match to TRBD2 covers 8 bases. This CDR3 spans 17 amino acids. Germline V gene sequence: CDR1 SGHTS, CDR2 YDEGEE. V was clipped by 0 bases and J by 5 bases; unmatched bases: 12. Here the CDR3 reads CASSLGSAGGPLETQYF. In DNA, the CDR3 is TGTGCCAGCAGCTTGGGGTCTGCGGGAGGCCCCCTGGAGACCCAGTACTTC.

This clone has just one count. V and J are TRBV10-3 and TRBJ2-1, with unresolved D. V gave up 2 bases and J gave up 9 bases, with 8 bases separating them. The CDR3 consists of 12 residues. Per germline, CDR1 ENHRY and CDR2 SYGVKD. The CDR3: CAISEVSSEQFF. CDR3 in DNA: TGTGCCATCAGTGAGGTAAGCAGTGAGCAGTTCTTC.

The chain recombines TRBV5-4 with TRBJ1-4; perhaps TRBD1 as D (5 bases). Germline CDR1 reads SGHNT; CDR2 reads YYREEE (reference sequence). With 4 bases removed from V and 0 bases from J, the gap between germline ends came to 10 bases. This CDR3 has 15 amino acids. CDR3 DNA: TGTGCCAGCAGCGGGGGACTTTCAACTAATGAAAAACTGTTTTTT. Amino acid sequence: CASSGGLSTNEKLFF. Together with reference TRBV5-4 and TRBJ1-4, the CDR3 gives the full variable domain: ETGVTQSPTHLIKTRGQQVTLRCSSQSGHNTVSWYQQALGQGPQFIFQYYREEENGRGNFPPRFSGLQFPNYSSELNVNALELDDSALYLCASSGGLSTNEKLFFGSGTQLSVL.

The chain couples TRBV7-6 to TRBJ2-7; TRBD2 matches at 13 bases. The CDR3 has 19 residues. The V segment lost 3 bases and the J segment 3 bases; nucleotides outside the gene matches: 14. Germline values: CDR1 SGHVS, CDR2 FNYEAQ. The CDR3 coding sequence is TGTGCCAGCAGCTTCAACGGACTAGCGGGAGCTAGGGACGACTACGAGCAGTACTTC. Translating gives CASSFNGLAGARDDYEQYF. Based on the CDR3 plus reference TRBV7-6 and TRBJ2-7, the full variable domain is GAGVSQSPRYKVTKRGQDVALRCDPISGHVSLYWYRQALGQGPEFLTYFNYEAQQDKSGLPNDRFSAERPEGSISTLTIQRTEQRDSAMYRCASSFNGLAGARDDYEQYFGPGTRLTVT.

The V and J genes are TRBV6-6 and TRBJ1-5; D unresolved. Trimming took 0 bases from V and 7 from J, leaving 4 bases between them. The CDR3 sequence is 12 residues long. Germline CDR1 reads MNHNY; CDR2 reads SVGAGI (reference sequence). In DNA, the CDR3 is TGTGCCAGCAGTTACTCGAAACAGCCCCAGCATTTT. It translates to CASSYSKQPQHF.

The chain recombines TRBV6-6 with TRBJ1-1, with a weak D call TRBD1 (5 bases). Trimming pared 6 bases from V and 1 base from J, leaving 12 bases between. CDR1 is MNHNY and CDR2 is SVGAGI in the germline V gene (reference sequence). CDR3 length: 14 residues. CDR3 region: CASSLRQKNTEAFF. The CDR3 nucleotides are TGTGCCAGCAGCCTTCGACAGAAGAACACTGAAGCTTTCTTT.

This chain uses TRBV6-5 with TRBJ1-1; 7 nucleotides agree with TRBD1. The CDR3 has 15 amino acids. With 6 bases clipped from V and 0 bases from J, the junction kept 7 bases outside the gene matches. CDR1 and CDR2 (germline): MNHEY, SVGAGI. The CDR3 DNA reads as TGTGCCAGCAGGCGAAATACAGGGGTGAACACTGAAGCTTTCTTT. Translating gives CASRRNTGVNTEAFF.

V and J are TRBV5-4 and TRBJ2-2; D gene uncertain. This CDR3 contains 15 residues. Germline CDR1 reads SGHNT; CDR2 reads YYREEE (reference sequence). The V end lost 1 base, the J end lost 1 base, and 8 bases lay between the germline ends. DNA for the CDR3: TGTGCCAGCAGCTTGTTGGCAGTGAACACCGGGGAGCTGTTTTTT. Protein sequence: CASSLLAVNTGELFF.

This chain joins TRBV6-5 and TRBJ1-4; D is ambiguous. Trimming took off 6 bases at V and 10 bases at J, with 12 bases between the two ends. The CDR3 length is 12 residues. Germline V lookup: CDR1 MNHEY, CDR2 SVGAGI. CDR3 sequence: CASRFSGGKLFF. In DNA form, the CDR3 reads TGTGCCAGCAGATTTAGTGGTGGAAAACTGTTTTTT.

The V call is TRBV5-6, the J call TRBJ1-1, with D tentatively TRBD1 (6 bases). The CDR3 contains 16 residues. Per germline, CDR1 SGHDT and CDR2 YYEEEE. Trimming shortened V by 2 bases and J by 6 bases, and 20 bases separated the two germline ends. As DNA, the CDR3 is TGTGCCAGCAGCTTAGTTCGACGGCAGGGGTTCGCTGAAGCTTTCTTT. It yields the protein CASSLVRRQGFAEAFF. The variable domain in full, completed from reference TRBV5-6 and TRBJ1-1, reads DAGVTQSPTHLIKTRGQQVTLRCSPKSGHDTVSWYQQALGQGPQFIFQYYEEEERQRGNFPDRFSGHQFPNYSSELNVNALLLGDSALYLCASSLVRRQGFAEAFFGQGTRLTVV.

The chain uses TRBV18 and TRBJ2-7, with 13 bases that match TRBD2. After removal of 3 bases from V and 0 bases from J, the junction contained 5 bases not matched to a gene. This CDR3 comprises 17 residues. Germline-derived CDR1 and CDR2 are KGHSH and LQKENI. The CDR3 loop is CASSPGLAGMGSYEQYF. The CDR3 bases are TGTGCCAGCTCACCGGGACTAGCGGGGATGGGCTCCTACGAGCAGTACTTC.

In DNA form, the CDR3 reads TGTGCCAGCAGCTTCGAGGGCACCGGGGAGCTGTTTTTT. Translated: CASSFEGTGELFF. J is TRBJ2-2 and V is TRBV11-3; tentatively, D is TRBD2 (5 bases). Germline CDR1 and CDR2: SGHNT and YENEEA. This CDR3 has 13 amino acids. Between the trimmed V and J ends, which lost 3 bases and 4 bases, there was a span of 6 bases.

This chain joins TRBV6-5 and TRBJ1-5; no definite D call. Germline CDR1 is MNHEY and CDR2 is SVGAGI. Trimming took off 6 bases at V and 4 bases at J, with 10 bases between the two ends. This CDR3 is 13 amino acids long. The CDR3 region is CASRPTENQPQHF. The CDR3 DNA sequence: TGTGCCAGCAGGCCTACGGAGAATCAGCCCCAGCATTTT.

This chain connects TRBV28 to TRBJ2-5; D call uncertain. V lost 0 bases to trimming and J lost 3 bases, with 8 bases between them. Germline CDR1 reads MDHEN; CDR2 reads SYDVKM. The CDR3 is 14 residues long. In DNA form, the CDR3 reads TGTGCCAGCAGTTTATGGGGCAGTAAAGAGACCCAGTACTTC. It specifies CASSLWGSKETQYF.

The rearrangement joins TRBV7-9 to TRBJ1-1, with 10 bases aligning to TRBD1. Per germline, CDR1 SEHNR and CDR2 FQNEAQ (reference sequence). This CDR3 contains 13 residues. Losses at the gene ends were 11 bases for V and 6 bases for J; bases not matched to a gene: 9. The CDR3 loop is CAGVDRGLPEAFF. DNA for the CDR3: TGTGCCGGGGTTGACAGGGGGCTTCCTGAAGCTTTCTTT.

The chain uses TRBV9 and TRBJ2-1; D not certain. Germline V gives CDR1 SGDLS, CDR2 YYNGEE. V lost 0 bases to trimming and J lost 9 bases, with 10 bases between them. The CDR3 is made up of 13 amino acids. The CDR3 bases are TGTGCCAGCAGCGTAGAGGTCTCGGGTGAGCAGTTCTTC. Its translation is CASSVEVSGEQFF.

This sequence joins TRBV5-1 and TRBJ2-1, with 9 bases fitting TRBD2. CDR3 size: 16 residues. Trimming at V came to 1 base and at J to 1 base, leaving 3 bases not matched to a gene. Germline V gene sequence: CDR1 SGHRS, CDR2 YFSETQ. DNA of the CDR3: TGCGCCAGCAGCTTGTATAGCGGGAGATCCTACAATGAGCAGTTCTTC. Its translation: CASSLYSGRSYNEQFF.

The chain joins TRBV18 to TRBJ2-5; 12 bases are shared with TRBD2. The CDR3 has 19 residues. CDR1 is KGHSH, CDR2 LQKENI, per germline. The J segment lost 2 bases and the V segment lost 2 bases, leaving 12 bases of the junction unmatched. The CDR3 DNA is TGTGCCAGCTCACCATTAGTGCTAGCGGGAGGGCCATCACAAGAGACCCAGTACTTC. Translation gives CASSPLVLAGGPSQETQYF. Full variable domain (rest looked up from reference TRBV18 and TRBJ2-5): NAGVMQNPRHLVRRRGQEARLRCSPMKGHSHVYWYRQLPEEGLKFMVYLQKENIIDESGMPKERFSAEFPKEGPSILRIQQVVRGDSAAYFCASSPLVLAGGPSQETQYFGPGTRLLVL.

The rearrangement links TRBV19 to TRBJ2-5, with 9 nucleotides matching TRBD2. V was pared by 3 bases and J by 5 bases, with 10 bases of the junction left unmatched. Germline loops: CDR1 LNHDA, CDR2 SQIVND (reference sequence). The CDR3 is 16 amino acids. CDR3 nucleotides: TGTGCCAGTAGTATTAGTAGCGGGAGAGCTTACGAGACCCAGTACTTC. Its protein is CASSISSGRAYETQYF. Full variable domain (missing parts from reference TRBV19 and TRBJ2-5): DGGITQSPKYLFRKEGQNVTLSCEQNLNHDAMYWYRQDPGQGLRLIYYSQIVNDFQKGDIAEGYSVSREKKESFPLTVTSAQKNPTAFYLCASSISSGRAYETQYFGPGTRLLVL.

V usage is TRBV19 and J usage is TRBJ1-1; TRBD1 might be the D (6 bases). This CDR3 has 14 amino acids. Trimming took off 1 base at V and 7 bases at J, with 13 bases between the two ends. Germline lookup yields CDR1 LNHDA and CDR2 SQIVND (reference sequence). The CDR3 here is CASSIADRRYEAFF. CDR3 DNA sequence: TGTGCCAGTAGTATAGCGGACAGACGATATGAAGCTTTCTTT.

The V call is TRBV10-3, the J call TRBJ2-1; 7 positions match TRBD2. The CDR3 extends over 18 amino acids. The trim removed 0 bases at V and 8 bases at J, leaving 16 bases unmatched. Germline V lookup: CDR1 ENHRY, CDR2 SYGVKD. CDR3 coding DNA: TGTGCCATCAGTGAGTCTACAATGAGCGGGATTTTGGTCGATGAGCAGTTCTTC. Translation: CAISESTMSGILVDEQFF.

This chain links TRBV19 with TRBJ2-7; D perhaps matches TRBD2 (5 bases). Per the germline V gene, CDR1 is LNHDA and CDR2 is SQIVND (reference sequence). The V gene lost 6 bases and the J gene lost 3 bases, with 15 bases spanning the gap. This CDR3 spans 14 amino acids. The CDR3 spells CASSLTMSGYEQYF. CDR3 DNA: TGTGCCAGTAGCCTGACTATGTCAGGCTACGAGCAGTACTTC.

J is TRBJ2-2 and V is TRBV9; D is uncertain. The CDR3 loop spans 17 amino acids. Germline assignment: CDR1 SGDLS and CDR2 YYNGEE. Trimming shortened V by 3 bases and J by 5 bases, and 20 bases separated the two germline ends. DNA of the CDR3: TGTGCCAGCAGCGCCGAGCGACTCGGCTGGGGAACCGGGGAGCTGTTTTTT. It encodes CASSAERLGWGTGELFF.